The T cell receptor beta chain described here comes from a study of shared clonotypes between healthy human individuals. Overall study context: The donors, a couple of women and a few men, were aged 18 to 49. Researchers assigned three CD4 naive, three CD4 memory, two CD8 naive and one CD8 memory plate to each donor.

On this clone itself: The sample has other DNA sequences that encode this CDR3 too.

All the donors were Caucasian adults who lived in Nashville, Tennessee. CDR3 length: 15 residues. The germline V gene encodes CDR1 SGHRS and CDR2 YFSETQ. V lost 0 bases and J 2 bases, leaving 12 bases between the germline ends. Generated by immunoSEQ multiplex PCR, the TCRdb table keeps only in-frame clones and is missing some. The sample includes about 710,000 clones, approximately 73% of them seen just once. The TCR sequence derives from a woman aged 30 to 39 in good health. The sequencing sample was made of memory CD4+ T cells sorted from blood. The subset was: CD45RA-negative fraction. The chain couples TRBV5-1 to TRBJ2-7; tentatively, D is TRBD1 (6 bases). The CDR3: CASSLATGQTYEQYF. CDR3 in DNA: TGCGCCAGCAGCTTGGCCACCGGACAGACCTACGAGCAGTACTTC.